The subject of this entry is one TCR beta chain. Germline CDR1 and CDR2: SGHRS and YFSETQ. After removal of 1 base from V and 5 bases from J, the junction contained 5 bases not matched to a gene. This CDR3 region has 14 residues. This sample is drawn from a study of blood T cell repertoires in COVID-19. In the study overall: Samples came from the United States, Italy and Spain, spanning acute and convalescent COVID-19. In each case, the material was cDNA or gDNA derived from T cells, B-cell-depleted T cells, or PBMCs.

Original methodology: Estimates of nucleated cell counts were drawn from the amplification of reference gene primers. Using immunoSEQ multiplex PCR, the repertoire was profiled, and TCRdb retains in-frame clones only, with some absent. Clonal size and the V and J genes are those of that table, whereas D and trimming came from the DNA. The sample yields 45,000 to 60,000 clones, around 84% seen once. The gene calls are TRBV5-1 and TRBJ2-5; 7 bases line up with TRBD1. Sample: peripheral blood. The origin of this receptor is a human donor with active COVID-19. The donor label of this sample is uncertain. DNA of the CDR3: TGCGCCAGCAGCTTGCTTACAGGGGAGGAGACCCAGTACTTC. Its protein is CASSLLTGEETQYF.